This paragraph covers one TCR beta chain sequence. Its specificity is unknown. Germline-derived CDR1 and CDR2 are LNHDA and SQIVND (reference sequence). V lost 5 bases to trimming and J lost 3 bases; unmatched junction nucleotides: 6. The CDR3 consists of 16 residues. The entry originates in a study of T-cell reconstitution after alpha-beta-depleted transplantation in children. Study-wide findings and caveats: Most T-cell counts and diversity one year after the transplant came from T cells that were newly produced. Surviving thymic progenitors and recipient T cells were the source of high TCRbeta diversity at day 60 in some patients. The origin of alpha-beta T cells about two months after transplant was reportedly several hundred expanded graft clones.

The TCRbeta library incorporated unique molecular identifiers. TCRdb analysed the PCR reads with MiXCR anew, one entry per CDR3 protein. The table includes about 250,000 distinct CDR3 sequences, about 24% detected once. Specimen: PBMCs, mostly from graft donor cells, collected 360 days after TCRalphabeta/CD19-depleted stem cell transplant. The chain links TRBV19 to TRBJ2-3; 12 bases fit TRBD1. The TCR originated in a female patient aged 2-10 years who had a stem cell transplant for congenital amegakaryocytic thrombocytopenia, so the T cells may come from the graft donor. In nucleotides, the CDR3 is TGTGCCAGTAGTCTCGGGGGACAGGGGGCTACAGATACGCAGTATTTT. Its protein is CASSLGGQGATDTQYF.